This is a list of T cell receptor beta chains from one sample in a study of blood T cell repertoires in acute mononucleosis. Method: immunoSEQ multiplex PCR; TCRdb's copy keeps in-frame clones and lacks some. The repertoire holds 6,000 to 9,000 clones, 20% to 25% seen once, with 25% to 30% in the top ten. Material: EBV YVL epitope tetramer+ CD8+ T cells sorted from PBMCs, obtained during acute infectious mononucleosis. These receptors all come from a woman between 18 and 30 years old with infectious mononucleosis caused by EBV. Each CDR3 is given with its conserved first and last residue. Fields, in order: D gene, J gene, clone size, V gene, CDR3 protein, CDR3 DNA. D genes are given only for firm matches. Expanded clones get a size class; other rows say once, few or many, or leave the size out.

TRBD2,TRBJ2-7,-,TRBV27,CASSLSASGRATEQYF,TGTGCCAGCAGTTTATCGGCTAGCGGGAGGGCCACCGAGCAGTACTTC
TRBD2,TRBJ2-7,-,TRBV7-8,CASSTYSGRATEQYF,TGTGCCAGCAGCACATATAGCGGGAGGGCCACCGAGCAGTACTTC
TRBD2,TRBJ2-7,medium-sized,TRBV7-2,CASSTLGTSGRLAYEQYF,TGTGCCAGCAGCACCCTCGGGACTAGCGGGAGGTTGGCCTACGAGCAGTACTTC
TRBD2,TRBJ2-1,-,TRBV6-5,CASSSILAGPYNEQFF,TGTGCCAGCAGTTCCATTCTAGCGGGCCCCTACAATGAGCAGTTCTTC
TRBD1,TRBJ1-4,medium-sized,TRBV11-2,CASSPGQVWGEKLFF,TGTGCCAGCAGCCCCGGACAGGTCTGGGGTGAAAAACTGTTTTTT
-,TRBJ1-1,many,TRBV11-3,CASSHSGGTEAFF,TGTGCCAGCAGCCATTCGGGGGGCACTGAAGCTTTCTTT
TRBD2,TRBJ2-3,few,TRBV7-2,CASSLTSGSGDTQYF,TGTGCCAGCAGCTTGACTAGCGGGAGCGGGGATACGCAGTATTTT
TRBD2,TRBJ2-1,-,TRBV7-3,CASSQDWAGVSYNEQFF,TGTGCCAGCAGCCAAGATTGGGCGGGAGTTTCCTACAATGAGCAGTTCTTC
-,TRBJ2-5,few,TRBV11-2,CASMRELAGSGETQYF,TGTGCCAGCATGAGGGAGTTGGCGGGGAGTGGGGAGACCCAGTACTTC
-,TRBJ2-1,few,TRBV29-1,CSVVPLYNEQFF,TGCAGCGTTGTACCCCTTTACAATGAGCAGTTCTTC
TRBD2,TRBJ2-7,-,TRBV5-6,CASSRWTSGRTYEQYF,TGTGCCAGCAGCCGATGGACTAGCGGCCGAACCTACGAGCAGTACTTC
TRBD1,TRBJ2-7,-,TRBV7-7,CASSPPGQGISYEQYF,TGTGCCAGCAGCCCCCCGGGACAGGGGATCTCCTACGAGCAGTACTTC
-,TRBJ2-7,few,TRBV5-1,CASSQVRDSPYEQYF,TGCGCCAGCAGCCAAGTGCGAGACAGCCCCTACGAGCAGTACTTC
-,TRBJ2-1,few,TRBV6-5,CATTAAYNEQFF,TGTGCCACCACGGCGGCGTACAATGAGCAGTTCTTC
-,TRBJ2-7,-,TRBV4-1,CASQGPALGEQYF,TGCGCCAGCCAAGGTCCTGCGTTGGGCGAGCAGTACTTC
-,TRBJ2-3,many,TRBV7-2,CASSLLGAASTDTQYF,TGTGCCAGCAGCTTACTGGGGGCGGCTAGCACAGATACGCAGTATTTT
TRBD1,TRBJ2-3,-,TRBV7-3,CASSLGLIGGVLTDTQYF,TGTGCCAGCAGCTTAGGCCTTATAGGGGGCGTCCTCACAGATACGCAGTATTTT
-,TRBJ2-7,-,TRBV21-1,CASSTYSGRATEQYF,TGTGCCAGCAGCACATATAGCGGGAGGGCCACCGAGCAGTACTTC
-,TRBJ1-1,few,TRBV7-3,CASTTGGNTEAFF,TGTGCCAGCACCACGGGCGGGAACACTGAAGCTTTCTTT
-,TRBJ2-7,-,TRBV28,CASLSLAGEQYF,TGTGCCAGCCTTTCCTTGGCCGGCGAGCAGTACTTC
-,TRBJ2-1,few,TRBV11-3,CASSLFAPRSYNEQFF,TGTGCCAGCAGCTTATTCGCACCGCGCTCCTACAATGAGCAGTTCTTC
-,TRBJ2-7,medium-sized,TRBV5-4,CASSSSEVGMYEQYF,TGTGCCAGCAGCTCGAGTGAGGTGGGAATGTACGAGCAGTACTTC
TRBD1,TRBJ2-2,-,TRBV27,CASRDRVYSGELFF,TGCGCCAGCCGGGACAGGGTATACTCCGGGGAGCTGTTTTTT
-,TRBJ1-6,-,TRBV7-3,CASSFFPQANSPLHF,TGTGCCAGCAGCTTTTTTCCCCAGGCGAATTCACCCCTCCACTTT
-,TRBJ2-1,-,TRBV11-3,CARNYREATGEQFF,TGTGCCAGGAATTACAGGGAGGCCACTGGAGAGCAGTTCTTC
-,TRBJ2-5,-,TRBV25-1,CASSPTDSQETQYF,TGTGCCAGCAGCCCGACGGACAGCCAAGAGACCCAGTACTTC
TRBD2,TRBJ2-7,-,TRBV6-5,CASSQRLAVYEQYF,TGTGCCAGCAGCCAAAGGCTAGCGGTTTACGAGCAGTACTTC
-,TRBJ2-7,-,TRBV7-2,CASSLFQKQGESYEQYF,TGTGCCAGCAGCTTGTTCCAAAAACAGGGCGAGTCCTACGAGCAGTACTTC
TRBD2,TRBJ2-1,-,TRBV25-1,CASRPLLGGAMEQFF,TGTGCCAGCAGACCCCTCCTCGGGGGGGCCATGGAGCAGTTCTTC
TRBD2,TRBJ2-5,many,TRBV6-5,CASSLLAGGGETQYF,TGTGCCAGCAGCTTACTGGCGGGGGGTGGAGAGACCCAGTACTTC
-,TRBJ2-3,-,TRBV5-6,CASSLTGPGADTQYF,TGTGCCAGCAGCTTAACAGGACCGGGTGCAGATACGCAGTATTTT
TRBD2,TRBJ2-1,-,TRBV7-4,CASSFGLAGPLNEQFF,TGTGCCAGCAGCTTTGGACTAGCGGGACCCCTCAATGAGCAGTTCTTC
TRBD2,TRBJ2-3,many,TRBV7-9,CASSLVIAGGLGTDTQYF,TGTGCCAGCAGCTTAGTCATAGCGGGAGGACTTGGCACAGATACGCAGTATTTT
-,TRBJ1-2,few,TRBV6-5,CASSPPLIETGYTF,TGCGCCAGCAGTCCGCCCCTAATTGAGACTGGCTACACCTTC
TRBD2,TRBJ2-1,few,TRBV4-2,CASSLAAGLAPHPDEQFF,TGTGCCAGCAGCTTGGCAGCGGGACTAGCGCCCCACCCCGATGAGCAGTTCTTC
-,TRBJ2-1,medium-sized,TRBV27,CATTAAYNEQFF,TGTGCCACCACGGCGGCGTACAATGAGCAGTTCTTC
TRBD1,TRBJ2-6,-,TRBV7-2,CASSDWTGNSYSGANVLTF,TGTGCCAGCAGTGACTGGACAGGGAATTCGTACTCTGGGGCCAACGTCCTGACTTTC
TRBD2,TRBJ2-1,-,TRBV27,CASSGLAGGGNEQFF,TGTGCCAGCAGTGGACTAGCGGGAGGGGGGAATGAGCAGTTCTTC
-,TRBJ2-1,many,TRBV7-9,CASGVLPGNEQFF,TGTGCCAGCGGCGTTCTGCCCGGGAATGAGCAGTTCTTC
-,TRBJ1-1,medium-sized,TRBV19,CASSPSTLLGTEAFF,TGTGCCAGTAGTCCTTCCACCTTATTGGGCACTGAAGCTTTCTTT
TRBD2,TRBJ2-3,many,TRBV11-2,CASSLVIAGAGHTDTQYF,TGTGCCAGCAGCTTAGTCATCGCGGGAGCAGGGCACACAGATACGCAGTATTTT
-,TRBJ2-3,-,TRBV27,CASTGLGTDTQYF,TGTGCCAGTACAGGGTTGGGCACAGATACGCAGTATTTT
TRBD1,TRBJ2-7,-,TRBV5-1,CASRWGQGEGAYEQYF,TGCGCCAGCCGTTGGGGACAGGGGGAAGGAGCCTACGAGCAGTACTTC
TRBD2,TRBJ2-5,-,TRBV9,CASSGGELTSGETQYF,TGTGCCAGCAGCGGGGGAGAATTAACTAGCGGAGAGACCCAGTACTTC
-,TRBJ2-1,few,TRBV4-2,CASRNYREATGEQFF,TGTGCCAGCAGGAATTACAGGGAGGCCACTGGAGAGCAGTTCTTC
-,TRBJ1-6,few,TRBV7-2,CASSFFPQANSPLHF,TGTGCCAGCAGCTTTTTTCCCCAGGCGAATTCACCCCTCCACTTT
-,TRBJ2-1,few,TRBV6-4,CASSFLPGGPREQFF,TGTGCCAGCAGTTTCTTGCCGGGGGGCCCTAGGGAGCAGTTCTTC
-,TRBJ2-7,-,TRBV28,CASSLRGYEQYF,TGTGCCAGCAGTTTACGGGGATACGAGCAGTACTTC
TRBD1,TRBJ2-7,-,TRBV5-6,CASSLDGTANEQYF,TGTGCCAGCAGCTTAGACGGGACAGCCAACGAGCAGTACTTC
TRBD2,TRBJ2-1,-,TRBV6-6,CAITPLAGSVDEQFF,TGTGCCATCACTCCACTAGCGGGGTCGGTCGATGAGCAGTTCTTC
-,TRBJ2-1,few,TRBV10-3,CASSEQANEQFF,TGTGCCAGCAGTGAACAAGCGAATGAGCAGTTCTTC